These 25 T cell receptor beta chains came from one sample sequenced in a study of identical twins. One entry per CDR3 protein, called by TCRdb with MiXCR from the 5' RACE reads. The table has hundreds of thousands of distinct CDR3 sequences, about 18% seen once; the top ten hold under 15%. In addition, the sample was reused for a study of T cells expressing NK-cell markers.

Sequenced sample: PBMCs. The source of these receptors is a woman between 18 and 29 years old in good health.

The chain employs TRBV20-1 and TRBJ2-5; 7 bases are shared with TRBD2. The CDR3 loop spans 16 amino acids. V lost 5 bases to trimming and J lost 1 base; unmatched junction nucleotides: 13. CDR1 and CDR2 (germline): DFQATT, SNEGSKA (reference sequence). This CDR3 reads CSALPLERGLQETQYF. Written as DNA, the CDR3 is TGCAGTGCTTTACCCCTCGAGCGGGGCCTCCAAGAGACCCAGTACTTC.

Here the CDR3 DNA reads TGCGCCAGCAGCTTGGTATACGGACAGAACTATGGCTACACCTTC. It yields the protein CASSLVYGQNYGYTF. The V and J genes are TRBV5-1 and TRBJ1-2; D may be TRBD1 (6 bases). Trimming took 0 bases from V and 2 from J, leaving 11 bases between them. Per the germline V gene, CDR1 is SGHRS and CDR2 is YFSETQ. The CDR3 is 15 amino acids. Based on the CDR3 plus reference TRBV5-1 and TRBJ1-2, the full variable domain is KAGVTQTPRYLIKTRGQQVTLSCSPISGHRSVSWYQQTPGQGLQFLFEYFSETQRNKGNFPGRFSGRQFSNSRSEMNVSTLELGDSALYLCASSLVYGQNYGYTFGSGTRLTVV.

Only a few counts were recorded for this clonotype. The CDR3 DNA reads TGCAGTGCTAGATTGGGCGGCACAAGGGTTACCGAGCAGTACTTC. Protein product: CSARLGGTRVTEQYF. The chain recombines TRBV20-1 with TRBJ2-7, with D unclear. Deletions cut 2 bases from V and 6 bases from J, with 20 bases between. Germline CDR1 is DFQATT and CDR2 is SNEGSKA (reference sequence). The CDR3 runs to 15 residues.

J is TRBJ1-4 and V is TRBV12-3 or TRBV12-4, with D hard to call. The CDR3 runs to 14 residues. The V gene lost 1 base and the J gene lost 8 bases, with 11 bases spanning the gap. The CDR3 loop reads CASSLGLGMEKLFF. CDR3 coding DNA: TGTGCCAGCAGTTTAGGGTTGGGAATGGAAAAACTGTTTTTT.

The DNA for the CDR3 is TGTGCCAGCAGCTTGGAAACGACCCCCTACGAGCAGTACTTC. It encodes CASSLETTPYEQYF. V usage is TRBV5-6 and J usage is TRBJ2-7; D gene ambiguous. V was cut by 0 bases and J by 2 bases, with 9 bases left in between. Germline V gives CDR1 SGHDT, CDR2 YYEEEE. The CDR3 runs 14 residues.

This chain connects TRBV12-5 to TRBJ1-5; tentative D call: TRBD1 (5 bases). CDR3 length: 13 residues. V was shortened by 4 bases and J by 4 bases, with 8 bases between the two germline ends. The germline gives CDR1 LGHNT, CDR2 FRNRAP. DNA for the CDR3: TGTGCTAGTGGTTCAGACAGTAATCAGCCCCAGCATTTT. Protein sequence: CASGSDSNQPQHF.

This clonotype appeared a few times. The J gene is TRBJ1-4, the V gene TRBV20-1; D might be TRBD1 (5 bases). The CDR3 sequence is 14 residues long. Trimming pared 1 base from V and 8 bases from J, leaving 14 bases between. Germline CDR1 reads DFQATT; CDR2 reads SNEGSKA (reference sequence). This CDR3 reads CSARATGTGEKLFF. The CDR3 coding sequence is TGCAGTGCTAGAGCGACCGGGACGGGCGAAAAACTGTTTTTT.

This clonotype has only a few counts. The chain has TRBV7-2 and TRBJ2-1; the D is unclear. Germline loops: CDR1 SGHTA, CDR2 FQGNSA. V lost 5 bases and J 8 bases, leaving 10 bases between the germline ends. The CDR3 has 12 amino acids. The CDR3 reads CASSPWSYEQFF. CDR3 nucleotides: TGTGCCAGCAGCCCCTGGAGCTATGAGCAGTTCTTC.

This clonotype was found a few times. The chain is built from TRBV29-1 and TRBJ2-5, with 10 bases aligning to TRBD2. The germline CDR1 and CDR2 sequences are SQVTM and ANQGSEA. CDR3 size: 14 residues. After removal of 4 bases from V and 2 bases from J, the junction contained 4 bases not matched to a gene. CDR3 region: CSVGGLAVQETQYF. In DNA form, the CDR3 reads TGCAGCGTTGGCGGACTAGCGGTACAAGAGACCCAGTACTTC.

Ten or more counts support this clonotype. The rearrangement links TRBV12-3 or TRBV12-4 to TRBJ1-1; 7 nucleotides align to TRBD1. J lost 4 bases, V lost 3 bases, and 8 bases had no gene match. The CDR3 length is 15 residues. The CDR3 DNA is TGTGCCAGCAGTTTCCGCTTGGACAGGAGCACTGAAGCTTTCTTT. It encodes CASSFRLDRSTEAFF.

In its sample, this clonotype was seen many times. The chain couples TRBV12-3 or TRBV12-4 to TRBJ2-3; D is unclear. Trimming stripped 3 bases from V and 7 bases from J, with 5 bases between. This CDR3 has 11 amino acids. CDR3 loop: CASSFGNTQYF. The CDR3 DNA is TGTGCCAGCAGTTTTGGAAATACGCAGTATTTT.

The table lists this clonotype with a few counts. This CDR3 is CASSGSGTDYGYTF. CDR3 DNA: TGCGCCAGCAGCGGTTCCGGGACCGACTATGGCTACACCTTC. This sequence joins TRBV5-1 and TRBJ1-2; D is perhaps TRBD1 (5 bases). Germline V gene lookup returns CDR1 SGHRS and CDR2 YFSETQ. CDR3 length: 14 amino acids. The V and J ends lost 4 bases and 3 bases respectively, with 13 bases between them. The complete variable domain, with remaining parts taken from reference TRBV5-1 and TRBJ1-2, reads KAGVTQTPRYLIKTRGQQVTLSCSPISGHRSVSWYQQTPGQGLQFLFEYFSETQRNKGNFPGRFSGRQFSNSRSEMNVSTLELGDSALYLCASSGSGTDYGYTFGSGTRLTVV.

The chain links TRBV4-1 to TRBJ2-3; tentatively, D is TRBD2 (6 bases). Germline assignment: CDR1 MGHRA and CDR2 YSYEKL. Between the trimmed V and J ends, which lost 0 bases and 4 bases, there was a span of 17 bases. This CDR3 region has 17 residues. The CDR3 DNA reads as TGCGCCAGCAGCCAAGAACTCCGGGGGATATGGGCAGATACGCAGTATTTT. Translation: CASSQELRGIWADTQYF.

This clonotype was observed a few times. The chain recombines TRBV7-8 with TRBJ2-4, with D tentatively TRBD1 or TRBD2 (5 bases each). V shed 5 bases and J shed 2 bases, with 19 bases lying between them. CDR1 is SGHVS, CDR2 FQNEAQ, per germline. CDR3 length equals 17 residues. The CDR3 sequence is CASSPRVQGVPKNIQYF. DNA of the CDR3: TGTGCCAGCAGCCCACGGGTGCAGGGAGTTCCCAAAAACATTCAGTACTTC. Drawing the rest from reference TRBV7-8 and TRBJ2-4, the complete variable domain is GAGVSQSPRYKVAKRGQDVALRCDPISGHVSLFWYQQALGQGPEFLTYFQNEAQLDKSGLPSDRFFAERPEGSVSTLKIQRTQQEDSAVYLCASSPRVQGVPKNIQYFGAGTRLSVL.

The genes are TRBV7-9 and TRBJ1-1, with a possible D match to TRBD1 (5 bases). V was clipped by 4 bases and J by 1 base, with 16 bases between them. From germline, CDR1 is SEHNR and CDR2 FQNEAQ (reference sequence). The CDR3 sequence is 16 residues long. Here the CDR3 reads CASSSQGARGNTEAFF. CDR3 bases: TGTGCCAGCAGCTCTCAGGGAGCGAGGGGGAACACTGAAGCTTTCTTT.

This clonotype occurred many times. CDR3 amino acids: CASSLTPGTEYGYTF. CDR3 DNA sequence: TGTGCCAGCAGCCTCACCCCCGGGACAGAGTATGGCTACACCTTC. The chain uses TRBV7-9 and TRBJ1-2, with 7 positions matching TRBD1. The CDR3 has 15 residues. Looked up from germline, CDR1 is SEHNR and CDR2 is FQNEAQ (reference sequence). V shed 5 bases and J 5 bases; nucleotides not matched to a gene: 11.

This chain connects TRBV12-3 or TRBV12-4 to TRBJ1-5; 11 bases align to TRBD1. The CDR3 is made up of 15 amino acids. V was clipped by 5 bases and J by 4 bases; unmatched bases: 4. This chain's CDR3 is CASSPGQGVNQPQHF. The CDR3 DNA reads TGTGCCAGCAGTCCGGGACAGGGGGTTAATCAGCCCCAGCATTTT.

This chain links TRBV18 with TRBJ2-6; 8 nucleotides line up with TRBD2. V gave up 3 bases and J gave up 1 base; unmatched junction bases: 14. The germline CDR1 and CDR2 sequences are KGHSH and LQKENI. This CDR3 has 20 residues. The CDR3 spells CASSPFELAGPRSGANVLTF. In DNA, the CDR3 is TGTGCCAGCTCACCCTTCGAGCTAGCGGGTCCCCGTTCTGGGGCCAACGTCCTGACTTTC.

CDR3: CASSQDRTGMYEQYF. The CDR3 DNA reads as TGCGCCAGCAGCCAAGACAGGACAGGGATGTACGAGCAGTACTTC. The chain combines TRBV4-1 with TRBJ2-7, with 8 nucleotides matching TRBD1. Trimming removed 0 bases from V and 4 bases from J; junction bases left unmatched: 5. CDR1 and CDR2 (germline): MGHRA, YSYEKL. CDR3 length: 15 residues.

This clonotype was detected many times. The rearrangement uses TRBV18 and TRBJ2-7; weak D call: TRBD1 (6 bases). In germline, CDR1 is KGHSH, CDR2 LQKENI. The CDR3 sequence is 14 residues long. Trimming removed 3 bases from V and 7 bases from J, with 16 bases in between. DNA for the CDR3: TGTGCCAGCTCACCGATGTCGACAGGTCTTGAGCAGTACTTC. It is translated as CASSPMSTGLEQYF.

This clonotype has only a few counts. The V call is TRBV20-1, the J call TRBJ2-2; TRBD2 matches at 12 bases. The CDR3 is made up of 13 amino acids. Germline-derived CDR1 and CDR2 are DFQATT and SNEGSKA (reference sequence). V dropped 5 bases and J dropped 11; count of bases not matched to a gene: 6. This chain's CDR3 is CSAGTSGRRELFF. CDR3 nucleotide sequence: TGCAGTGCTGGGACTAGCGGGCGCCGAGAGCTGTTTTTT.

Only a few counts were recorded for this clonotype. The chain links TRBV5-1 to TRBJ2-1; 9 bases map to TRBD1. Germline V gene sequence: CDR1 SGHRS, CDR2 YFSETQ. Unmatched junction bases numbered 6, after V lost 4 bases and J lost 4 bases. CDR3 size: 15 residues. As DNA, the CDR3 is TGCGCCAGCAGCGCACAGGGGGCGTTTTACAATGAGCAGTTCTTC. This codes for CASSAQGAFYNEQFF.

The chain employs TRBV13 and TRBJ2-3, with 11 nucleotides matching TRBD2. The V gene end was trimmed by 5 bases and the J gene end by 5 bases; junction bases not matched to a gene: 6. From germline, CDR1 is PRHDT and CDR2 FYEKMQ (reference sequence). The CDR3 covers 15 residues. The DNA of the CDR3 is TGTGCCAGCAGCGCGACTAGCGGGATCGGAGATACGCAGTATTTT. Translation: CASSATSGIGDTQYF. The whole variable domain, filled in from reference TRBV13 and TRBJ2-3, reads AAGVIQSPRHLIKEKRETATLKCYPIPRHDTVYWYQQGPGQDPQFLISFYEKMQSDKGSIPDRFSAQQFSDYHSELNMSSLELGDSALYFCASSATSGIGDTQYFGPGTRLTVL.

This rearrangement joins TRBV19 to TRBJ1-5, with D perhaps matching TRBD1 (5 bases). Per the germline V gene, CDR1 is LNHDA and CDR2 is SQIVND (reference sequence). This CDR3 has 16 residues. V lost 4 bases and J lost 1, with 14 bases in between. The CDR3 DNA sequence: TGTGCCAGTAGTAGATTTAGGGGCAGGAGCAATCAGCCCCAGCATTTT. As protein: CASSRFRGRSNQPQHF.

This chain uses TRBV7-2 with TRBJ2-5; the match to TRBD2 covers 9 bases. Trimming removed 5 bases from V and 1 base from J; junction bases left unmatched: 11. This CDR3 spans 17 amino acids. Germline lookup yields CDR1 SGHTA and CDR2 FQGNSA. The CDR3 nucleotides are TGTGCCAGCAGCCGACCGGGAGCGGGGGGCCTCCAAGAGACCCAGTACTTC. As protein: CASSRPGAGGLQETQYF. The full variable domain, in which reference TRBV7-2 and TRBJ2-5 provide the parts outside the CDR3, is GAGVSQSPSNKVTEKGKDVELRCDPISGHTALYWYRQSLGQGLEFLIYFQGNSAPDKSGLPSDRFSAERTGGSVSTLTIQRTQQEDSAVYLCASSRPGAGGLQETQYFGPGTRLLVL.